This is a list of T cell receptor beta chains from one sample in a study of cytomegalovirus exposure and HLA in healthy donors. Profiling relied on immunoSEQ multiplex PCR, and the TCRdb table lists in-frame clones only, not all of them. The sample consists of a few hundred thousand clones, around 81% of them appearing once. The specimen sequenced was PBMCs. Every receptor here comes from a woman aged 60 to 75 in good health and CMV-seropositive. CDR3s leave out the opening cysteine and the closing phenylalanine or tryptophan.

V: TRBV5-1; CDR3: ASSLRGGMNTEAF
V: TRBV27; CDR3: ASRDRGYEQY
V: TRBV6-1; CDR3: ASSVAGINQPQH
V: TRBV11-3; CDR3: ASSPPRGTQY
V: TRBV6-5; CDR3: ASRGGSNTEAF
V: TRBV19; CDR3: ASSSTGTGPYGYT
V: TRBV28; CDR3: ASTWRRPRAETQY
V: TRBV18; CDR3: ASSPPSIGGAEQY
V: TRBV30; CDR3: AWSSQAGFVNYGYT
V: TRBV12-5; CDR3: ASGLRGQGDNEQF
V: TRBV6-5; CDR3: ASSGTGVREQY
V: TRBV19; CDR3: ASKGGGLNNEQF
V: TRBV6-4; CDR3: ASSEGTYYGYT
V: TRBV7-9; CDR3: ASSSDQDRRRTGANVLT
V: TRBV21-1; CDR3: ASSRVDRGYYNEQF
V: TRBV28; CDR3: ASTHRTTYNEQF
V: TRBV6-1; CDR3: ASSEDGRYGTQY
V: TRBV5-1; CDR3: ASSQDRGGNTIY
V: TRBV2; CDR3: ASSASGAYGYT
V: TRBV19; CDR3: ATHRQDQYYGYT
V: TRBV19; CDR3: ASSPLTGAKNTEAF
V: TRBV5-4; CDR3: ASSTPGTGAGELF
V: TRBV6-1; CDR3: ASSESRKTEAF
V: TRBV28; CDR3: ASSWGRATEAF
V: TRBV30; CDR3: AWSVRLTEKLF
V: TRBV2; CDR3: ASKGRVNEKLF
V: TRBV7-9; CDR3: SSSLGLGEVNEQF
V: TRBV5-1; CDR3: ASSNRDLRGPLNTGELF
V: TRBV10-3; CDR3: AISDGNTEAF
V: TRBV12-5; CDR3: ASGLVLHGQAPLNTEAF
V: TRBV14; CDR3: ASSLRGPGLAGRADTQY
V: TRBV7-9; CDR3: ASSLTSGRRTDTQY
V: TRBV6-4; CDR3: ASSDLPQGSLHTYEQY
V: TRBV10-1; CDR3: ASIGTRRNYGYT
V: TRBV5-4; CDR3: ASSYPLSSGTDTQY
V: TRBV18; CDR3: ASSPPGTGILGGTQY
V: TRBV5-1; CDR3: ASSFGQERFSGANVLT
V: TRBV5-1; CDR3: ASSSQLAGAYNEQF
V: TRBV7-2; CDR3: ASSSGRLLSSGNTIY